The 21 T cell receptor beta chains given below trace back to one sample, sequenced in a study of molecular identifiers for immune sequencing clone quantification. MiXCR, applied by TCRdb to the PCR reads, yields one record per CDR3 protein. Altogether some 590,000 distinct CDR3 sequences are present, about 25% being singletons, with the ten largest covering 0.78%. Sequences were obtained from naive CD8+ T cells from blood, with Jurkat cell RNA spiked in. Subset of the sample: FACS-sorted CD8+CD4-CCR7+CD45RA+ naive T cells. The receptor source for this set is a human donor in good health. Some libraries in this study had Jurkat cell RNA spiked in.

On this clonotype: This could be a read error, since a much larger clone is one nucleotide away. This chain joins TRBV12-3 or TRBV12-4 and TRBJ1-1; D uncertain. The CDR3 is 12 amino acids. V lost 8 bases to trimming and J lost 0 bases, with 7 bases between them. The CDR3 loop reads CASVPLNTEAFF. The CDR3 nucleotides are TGTGCCAGCGTACCTCTGAACACTGAAGCTTTCTTT.

As for this clonotype: At one end the junction does not follow the germline gene, possibly because of a read error. The chain couples TRBV27 to TRBJ2-2; 8 bases match TRBD2. This CDR3 spans 15 amino acids. The germline gives CDR1 MNHEY, CDR2 SMNVEV (reference sequence). In DNA form, the CDR3 reads TGTGCCAGCAGTTTATCGACCGGGAGTAGCGGGGAGCTGTCTTTT. The encoded protein is CASSLSTGSSGELSF.

The gene calls are TRBV12-3 or TRBV12-4 and TRBJ2-7; D perhaps matches TRBD1 (7 bases). The CDR3 is 17 amino acids. V was cut by 0 bases and J by 1 base, with 16 bases left in between. CDR3 residues: CASSLAWGAGGSYEQYF. CDR3 in DNA: TGTGCCAGCAGTTTAGCGTGGGGCGCAGGGGGGTCCTACGAGCAGTACTTC.

Comments on this clonotype: Likely a read error: the CDR3 ends without its conserved phenylalanine or tryptophan. The chain uses TRBV2 and TRBJ2-3, with 11 nucleotides matching TRBD2. The V segment lost 7 bases and the J segment 4 bases; nucleotides outside the gene matches: 10. The CDR3 loop spans 16 amino acids. Per germline, CDR1 SNHLY and CDR2 FYNNEI. The CDR3 loop is CASTLFTSGGADTQYL. The CDR3 DNA is TGTGCCAGCACCCTGTTCACTAGCGGGGGCGCAGATACGCAGTATTTA.

Many counts were recorded for this clonotype. The chain has TRBV4-1 and TRBJ2-6; D unclear. CDR3 length: 18 residues. Trimming pared 1 base from V and 2 bases from J, leaving 15 bases between. Germline CDR1 is MGHRA and CDR2 is YSYEKL. The CDR3 loop is CASSQVQFEVAGANVLTF. Here the CDR3 DNA reads TGCGCCAGCAGCCAAGTCCAGTTTGAGGTTGCTGGGGCCAACGTCCTGACTTTC.

This clonotype was recorded once. This may be a read error, as it is one base from a much larger clone. The chain couples TRBV11-2 to TRBJ2-6; 12 bases agree with TRBD2. V lost 5 bases and J lost 2; bases outside the gene matches: 4. The CDR3 covers 17 residues. Per germline, CDR1 SGHAT and CDR2 FQNNGV. The CDR3 sequence: CASSPTSGSPGANVLTF. The CDR3 DNA reads TGTGCCAGCAGCCCGACTAGCGGGAGCCCTGGGGCCAACGTCCTGACTTTC.

This clonotype was counted at least ten times. The gene calls are TRBV13 and TRBJ2-1, with D uncertain. CDR3 size: 15 residues. Per the germline V gene, CDR1 is PRHDT and CDR2 is FYEKMQ (reference sequence). V was shortened by 1 base and J by 0 bases, with 7 bases between the two germline ends. Here the CDR3 DNA reads TGTGCCAGCAGCTTAGTAAGAAGCTCCTACAATGAGCAGTTCTTC. Translation gives CASSLVRSSYNEQFF. Complete variable domain (other parts from reference TRBV13 and TRBJ2-1): AAGVIQSPRHLIKEKRETATLKCYPIPRHDTVYWYQQGPGQDPQFLISFYEKMQSDKGSIPDRFSAQQFSDYHSELNMSSLELGDSALYFCASSLVRSSYNEQFFGPGTRLTVL.

This clonotype was counted many times. The V and J genes are TRBV4-1 and TRBJ2-7, with D perhaps matching TRBD1 (6 bases). The V and J ends lost 1 base and 2 bases respectively, with 12 bases between them. From germline, CDR1 is MGHRA and CDR2 YSYEKL. The CDR3 length is 15 residues. The CDR3 nucleotides are TGCGCCAGCAGCCAAGGGACAGCTCTAACCTACGAGCAGTACTTC. Translated: CASSQGTALTYEQYF.

On this clonotype itself: This may be a read error: a much more frequent sequence differs by one nucleotide. This chain connects TRBV5-8 to TRBJ2-3; D is uncertain. Germline lookup yields CDR1 SGHTS and CDR2 YDEGEE. The CDR3 consists of 13 residues. This CDR3 is CVSSSRLSDTQYF. The CDR3, as DNA: TGTGTCAGCAGCTCGAGACTGTCAGATACGCAGTATTTT.

As regards this clonotype: The junction does not match germline at one end; this may be a read error. The J gene is TRBJ2-1, the V gene TRBV7-9; D possibly corresponds to TRBD2 (6 bases). The germline gives CDR1 SEHNR, CDR2 FQNEAQ (reference sequence). The CDR3 contains 14 residues. The CDR3 nucleotides read TGTGCCAGCAGCTTAGATACTAGCAGCAATGCGCAGTTCTTC. Amino acids: CASSLDTSSNAQFF.

In this sample, this clonotype turned up many times. This chain joins TRBV11-2 and TRBJ2-7, with 7 bases fitting TRBD1. This CDR3 has 13 amino acids. V gave up 6 bases and J gave up 2 bases; unmatched junction bases: 4. The germline CDR1 and CDR2 sequences are SGHAT and FQNNGV. The CDR3 sequence: CASSVGQTYEQYF. In DNA form, the CDR3 reads TGTGCCAGCAGTGTGGGACAGACCTACGAGCAGTACTTC.

V usage is TRBV29-1 and J usage is TRBJ2-7; TRBD1 agrees at 9 bases. This CDR3 is built from 19 residues. Per the germline V gene, CDR1 is SQVTM and CDR2 is ANQGSEA. V lost 1 base, J lost 2 bases, and 18 bases stayed unmatched. The CDR3 here is CSVEVGGWSSGTGPYEQYF. CDR3 bases: TGCAGCGTTGAAGTAGGCGGTTGGAGTTCCGGGACAGGGCCCTACGAGCAGTACTTC.

At least ten counts were recorded for this clonotype. Here the CDR3 DNA reads TGTGCCAGCAGTTTAGGCGGGGGGGTCCAAGAGACCCAGTACTTC. It codes for CASSLGGGVQETQYF. This rearrangement joins TRBV12-3 or TRBV12-4 to TRBJ2-5; 9 positions match TRBD2. The CDR3 sequence is 15 residues long. The V and J ends lost 1 base and 1 base, in that order; junction bases with no gene match: 1.

Many counts were recorded for this clonotype. The rearrangement joins TRBV28 to TRBJ2-3; no reliable D call. Germline V gene sequence: CDR1 MDHEN, CDR2 SYDVKM. Trimming took 5 bases from V and 0 from J, leaving 15 bases between them. The CDR3 runs 16 residues. CDR3 sequence reads: CASSTPAVRSTDTQYF. The CDR3, as DNA: TGTGCCAGCAGTACCCCGGCGGTTCGAAGCACAGATACGCAGTATTTT.

Regarding this clonotype: A much bigger clone sits one base away, suggesting this may be a read error. A read error is likely, as this CDR3 ends without the conserved phenylalanine or tryptophan. The gene calls are TRBV20-1 and TRBJ2-2; possible D gene TRBD2, 6 bases. Germline assignment: CDR1 DFQATT and CDR2 SNEGSKA (reference sequence). There are 15 residues in the CDR3. V was trimmed by 2 bases and J by 1 base, leaving 11 bases between them. In DNA, the CDR3 is TGCAGTGCTAGAAGATCTAGCGAGAACACCGGGGAGCTGTTTCTT. It yields the protein CSARRSSENTGELFL.

The chain couples TRBV3-1 to TRBJ2-3; TRBD2 matches 10 bases. Germline values: CDR1 LGHDT, CDR2 YNNKEL (reference sequence). This CDR3 is 17 amino acids long. The V gene end was trimmed by 1 base and the J gene end by 1 base; junction bases not matched to a gene: 5. This chain's CDR3 is CASSQVPLAGGTDTQYF. In DNA form, the CDR3 reads TGTGCCAGCAGCCAAGTTCCTCTAGCGGGGGGCACAGATACGCAGTATTTT.

The table lists this clonotype with a few counts. V gene TRBV23-1 combines with J gene TRBJ1-5; D uncertain. TRBV23-1 is assigned to the ORF class and has an uncertain function. The CDR3 runs 14 residues. The ends were cut back, 1 base at V and 3 bases at J, with 7 bases in the middle. CDR3: CASSQWRTNQPQHF. The DNA of the CDR3 is TGCGCCAGCAGTCAATGGCGCACCAATCAGCCCCAGCATTTT.

This rearrangement joins TRBV4-1 to TRBJ2-7; maybe TRBD1 (5 bases). This CDR3 comprises 13 residues. Trimming stripped 1 base from V and 5 bases from J, with 9 bases between. CDR1 and CDR2 from the germline V gene are MGHRA and YSYEKL. Here the CDR3 reads CASSQVGRDEQYF. DNA for the CDR3: TGCGCCAGCAGCCAAGTGGGCAGGGACGAGCAGTACTTC.

This clonotype was counted a few times. This chain connects TRBV19 to TRBJ1-6; 7 nucleotides line up with TRBD1. This CDR3 has 18 residues. The V gene's germline CDR1 is LNHDA and CDR2 SQIVND (reference sequence). V was clipped by 6 bases and J by 0 bases; unmatched bases: 11. Here the CDR3 reads CASSPRGRGISYNSPLHF. CDR3 coding DNA: TGTGCCAGTAGCCCAAGGGGCAGGGGGATCTCCTATAATTCACCCCTCCACTTT.

This clonotype was counted only a few times. The chain uses TRBV10-2 and TRBJ1-5; tentatively, D is TRBD1 (5 bases). The CDR3 spans 13 residues. The V end was cut by 3 bases, the J end by 6 bases, with 9 bases between. CDR1 and CDR2 (germline): WSHSY, SAAADI. CDR3 nucleotides: TGCGCCAGCAGTGATTGGGGGGGTCAGCCCCAGCATTTT. Protein sequence: CASSDWGGQPQHF.

The rearrangement links TRBV30 to TRBJ2-7; D not certain. Looked up from germline, CDR1 is GTSNPN and CDR2 is SVGIG (reference sequence). The germline V and J ends were trimmed by 2 bases and 6 bases, with 14 bases remaining between them. This CDR3 spans 13 amino acids. This CDR3 is CAWSTATASEQYF. CDR3 coding DNA: TGTGCCTGGAGTACAGCTACAGCGTCCGAGCAGTACTTC.